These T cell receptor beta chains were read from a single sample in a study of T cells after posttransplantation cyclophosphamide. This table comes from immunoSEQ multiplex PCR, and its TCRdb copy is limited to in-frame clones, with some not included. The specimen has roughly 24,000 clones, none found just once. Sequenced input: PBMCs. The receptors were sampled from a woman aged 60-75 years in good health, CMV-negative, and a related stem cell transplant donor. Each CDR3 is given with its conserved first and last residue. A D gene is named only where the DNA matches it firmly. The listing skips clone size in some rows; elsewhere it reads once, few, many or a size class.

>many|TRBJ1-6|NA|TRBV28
TGTGCCAGCAGTCCCGGGGGGAATCATTCACCCCTCCACTTT
CASSPGGNHSPLHF
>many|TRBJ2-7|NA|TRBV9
TGTGCCAGCAGCGTACCCTTTTACTACGAGCAGTACTTC
CASSVPFYYEQYF
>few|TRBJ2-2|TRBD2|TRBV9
TGTGCCAGCAGCGTGCTAGCGGGGAAAACGGGGGAGCTGTTTTTT
CASSVLAGKTGELFF
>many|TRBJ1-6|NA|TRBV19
TGTGCCAGTAGAGGACAGCTCTCCTATAATTCACCCCTCCACTTT
CASRGQLSYNSPLHF
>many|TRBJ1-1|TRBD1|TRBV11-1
TGTGCCAGCAGCTCATCCGGGACAGGACGTACTGAAGCTTTCTTT
CASSSSGTGRTEAFF
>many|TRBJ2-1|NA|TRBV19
TGTGCCAGTAGTATAATCTCAATGGGCTACAGTCATAATGAGCAGTTCTTC
CASSIISMGYSHNEQFF
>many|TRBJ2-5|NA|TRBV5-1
TGCGCCAGCAGCTCGGGTGGGTCAGGGGGGCACCAAGAGACCCAGTACTTC
CASSSGGSGGHQETQYF
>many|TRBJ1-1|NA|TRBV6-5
TGTGCCAGCAGTCCGGGCACTGAAGCTTTCTTT
CASSPGTEAFF
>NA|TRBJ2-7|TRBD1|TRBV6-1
TGTGCCAGCAGACCCGGACAGGGCTTGTCCTACGAGCAGTACTTC
CASRPGQGLSYEQYF
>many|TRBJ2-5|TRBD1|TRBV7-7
TGTGCCAGCAGCCTGGGGACAGGCAAAGAGACCCAGTACTTC
CASSLGTGKETQYF
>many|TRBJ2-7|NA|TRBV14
TGTGCCAGCAGCCACAGCGGCCCCTACGAGCAGTACTTC
CASSHSGPYEQYF
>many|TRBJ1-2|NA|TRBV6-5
TGTGCCAGCAGTTATTCCACAGGGCACTGGGATGGCTACACCTTC
CASSYSTGHWDGYTF
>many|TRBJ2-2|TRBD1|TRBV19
TGTGCCAGTAGTCCCGACAGGGGTTTGGGGAACGGGGAGCTGTTTTTT
CASSPDRGLGNGELFF
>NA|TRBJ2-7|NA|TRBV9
TGTGCCAGCAGCGTAGTGCCTAGCAACCACGAGCAGTACTTC
CASSVVPSNHEQYF
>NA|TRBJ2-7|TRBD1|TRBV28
TGTGCCAGCAACGCCGGCGGACAGGGGGCCTCCTACGAGCAGTACTTC
CASNAGGQGASYEQYF
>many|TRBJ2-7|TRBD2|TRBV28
TGTGCCAGCAGTCTCCCCCCCTGGACCTCGGGGGGAGAGCAGTACTTC
CASSLPPWTSGGEQYF
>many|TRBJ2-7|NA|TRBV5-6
TGTGCCAGCAGCTTGGCCCCGGGAGATTACGAGCAGTACTTC
CASSLAPGDYEQYF
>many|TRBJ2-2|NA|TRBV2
TGTGCCAGCAGTGTAATAACCGGGACACCCAACACCGGGGAGCTGTTTTTT
CASSVITGTPNTGELFF
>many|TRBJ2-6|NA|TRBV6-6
TGTGCCAGCAGGCATCAGGGCACTGGGGCCAACGTCCTGACTTTC
CASRHQGTGANVLTF
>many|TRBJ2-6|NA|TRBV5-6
TGTGCCAGCAGCTTCAGGGTGCGGGCCAACGTCCTGACTTTC
CASSFRVRANVLTF
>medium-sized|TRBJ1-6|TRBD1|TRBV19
TGTGCCAGTAGTCTGGCGACAGGGGGCTCTTCACCCCTCCACTTT
CASSLATGGSSPLHF
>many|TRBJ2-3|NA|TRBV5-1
TGCGCCAGCAGCCACCCAGGGGGGTCGGCAGATACGCAGTATTTT
CASSHPGGSADTQYF
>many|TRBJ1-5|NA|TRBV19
TGTGCCAGTAGTATTGTGAGGGGGGGGAAGAATAGCAATCAGCCCCAGCATTTT
CASSIVRGGKNSNQPQHF
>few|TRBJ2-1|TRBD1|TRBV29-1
TGCAGCGCGGGACAGGGGGCAGAGTATGAGCAGTTCTTC
CSAGQGAEYEQFF
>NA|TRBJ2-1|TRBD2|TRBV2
TGTGCCAGCAGGCGACTAGCCTCCTACAATGAGCAGTTCTTC
CASRRLASYNEQFF
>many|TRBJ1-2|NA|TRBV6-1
TGTGCCAGCAGTGGAGCCCGGACAGTCCCTATCATCGGCTACACCTTC
CASSGARTVPIIGYTF
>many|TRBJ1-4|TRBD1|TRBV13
TGTGCCAGCAGCGACAGGGAGAGGGAAAAACTGTTTTTT
CASSDREREKLFF
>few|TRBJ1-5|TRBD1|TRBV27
TGTGCCAGCAGTGCCACAGGGGTCGTTCAGCCCCAGCATTTT
CASSATGVVQPQHF
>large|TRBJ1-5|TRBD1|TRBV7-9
TGTGCCAGCAGCGGGACAGGGTCGGGGGATCAGCCCCAGCATTTT
CASSGTGSGDQPQHF
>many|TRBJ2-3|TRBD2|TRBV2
TGTGCCAGCAGTGACCGACGGAAGAAGCGGGGGGGCACAGATACGCAGTATTTT
CASSDRRKKRGGTDTQYF
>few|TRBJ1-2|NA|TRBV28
TGTGCCAGCAGTTCCCTAAACCATGGCTACACCTTC
CASSSLNHGYTF
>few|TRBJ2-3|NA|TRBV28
TGTGCCAGCAGTCTTTTCACAGATACGCAGTATTTT
CASSLFTDTQYF
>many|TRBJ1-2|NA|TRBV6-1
TGTGCCAGCAGTCCGACAGCTTATGGCTACACCTTC
CASSPTAYGYTF
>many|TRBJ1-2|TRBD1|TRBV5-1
TGCGCCAGCAGCTTGGATGACAGGGGCCTCTATGGCTACACCTTC
CASSLDDRGLYGYTF
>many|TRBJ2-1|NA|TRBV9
TGTGCCAGCAGCCCCCCCGGACTTCTCTACAATGAGCAGTTCTTC
CASSPPGLLYNEQFF
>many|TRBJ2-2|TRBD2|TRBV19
TGTGCCAGTAGCCAGGCGGGGGTATCCACCGGGGAGCTGTTTTTT
CASSQAGVSTGELFF
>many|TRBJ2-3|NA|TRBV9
TGTGCCAGCAGCACGGGACTTTCCACAGATACGCAGTATTTT
CASSTGLSTDTQYF
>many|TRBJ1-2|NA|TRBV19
TGTGCCAGTAGCCCAGGGTGGGGCGGCGACTATGGCTACACCTTC
CASSPGWGGDYGYTF
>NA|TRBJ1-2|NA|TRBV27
TGTGCCAGCAGTTCCCTTATGGTTGAGAATTCAGGCTACACCTTC
CASSSLMVENSGYTF
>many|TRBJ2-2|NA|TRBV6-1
TGTGCCAGCAGCGCGATAGCGGCTACCGGGGAGCTGTTTTTT
CASSAIAATGELFF
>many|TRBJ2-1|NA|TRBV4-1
TGCGCCAGCAGTCGTGGGCCGAGCTCCTACAATGAGCAGTTCTTC
CASSRGPSSYNEQFF
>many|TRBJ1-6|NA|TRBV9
TGTGCCAGCAGCGTAGCTCCAGATTTTAATTCACCCCTCCACTTT
CASSVAPDFNSPLHF
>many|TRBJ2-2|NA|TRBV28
TGTGCCAGCAGTGCTGACCTCTCGGGCACCGGGGAGCTGTTTTTT
CASSADLSGTGELFF
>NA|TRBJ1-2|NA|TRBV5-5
TGTGCCAGCAGGCTACGACCGGGACAAAGTAACTATGGCTACACCTTC
CASRLRPGQSNYGYTF
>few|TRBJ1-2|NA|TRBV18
TGTGCCAGCTCACCTGGTGCGGAGGCAGGCTATGGCTACACCTTC
CASSPGAEAGYGYTF
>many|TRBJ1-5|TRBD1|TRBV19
TGTGCCAGCCTTGTACAGGGGAAAGGCAATCAGCCCCAGCATTTT
CASLVQGKGNQPQHF
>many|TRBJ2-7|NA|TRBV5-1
TGCGCCAGCAGCTTGCAGGGCCCCGCCTACGAGCAGTACTTC
CASSLQGPAYEQYF
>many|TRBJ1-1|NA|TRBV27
TGTGCCAGCAGTTCGCGATATAAGAACACTGAAGCTTTCTTT
CASSSRYKNTEAFF
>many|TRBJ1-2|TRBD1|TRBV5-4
TGTGCCAGCAGCGCCGGGACAGGGAGCTATGGCTACACCTTC
CASSAGTGSYGYTF
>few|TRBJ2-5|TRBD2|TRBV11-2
TGTGCCAGCAGCCCGACTAGCGGGGGGGCAGGGACCCAGTACTTC
CASSPTSGGAGTQYF
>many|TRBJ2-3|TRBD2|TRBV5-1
TGCGCCAGCAGTTTCACTAGCGGGAGCTTGAGCACAGATACGCAGTATTTT
CASSFTSGSLSTDTQYF
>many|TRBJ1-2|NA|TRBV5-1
TGCGCCAGCAGCGTGGGGGGCGGAAACTATGGCTACACCTTC
CASSVGGGNYGYTF
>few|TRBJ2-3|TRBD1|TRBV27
TGTGCCAGCAGTACCCGGGGACAGGGGGCTAGGGATACGCAGTATTTT
CASSTRGQGARDTQYF
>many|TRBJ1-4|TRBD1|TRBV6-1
TGTGCCAGCAGTGAAGGGGCAGGGGGCAGTGAAAAACTGTTTTTT
CASSEGAGGSEKLFF
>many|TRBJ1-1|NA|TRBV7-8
TGTGCCAGCAGCCCCCTATTTGAGGCTTTCTTT
CASSPLFEAFF
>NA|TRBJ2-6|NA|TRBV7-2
TGTGCCAGCAGCTTAGGACTTGGCTCTGGGGCCAACGTCCTGACTTTC
CASSLGLGSGANVLTF
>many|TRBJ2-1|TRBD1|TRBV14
TGTGCCAGCAGCCAAGACAGGACAGGTTTAAACTCCTACAATGAGCAGTTCTTC
CASSQDRTGLNSYNEQFF
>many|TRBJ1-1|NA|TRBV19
TGTGCCAGTAGTATAGATGGGGCCCCGAACACTGAAGCTTTCTTT
CASSIDGAPNTEAFF